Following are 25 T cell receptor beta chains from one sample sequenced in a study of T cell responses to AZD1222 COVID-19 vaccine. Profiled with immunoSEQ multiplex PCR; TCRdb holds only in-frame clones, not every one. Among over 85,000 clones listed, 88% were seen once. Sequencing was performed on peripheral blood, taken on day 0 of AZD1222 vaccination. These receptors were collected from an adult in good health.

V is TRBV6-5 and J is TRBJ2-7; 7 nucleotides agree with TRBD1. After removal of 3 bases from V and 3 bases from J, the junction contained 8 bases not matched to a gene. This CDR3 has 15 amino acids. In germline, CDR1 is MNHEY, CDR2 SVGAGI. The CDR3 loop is CASSYFRQGLYEQYF. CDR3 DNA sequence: TGTGCCAGCAGTTATTTTCGACAGGGCCTCTACGAGCAGTACTTC.

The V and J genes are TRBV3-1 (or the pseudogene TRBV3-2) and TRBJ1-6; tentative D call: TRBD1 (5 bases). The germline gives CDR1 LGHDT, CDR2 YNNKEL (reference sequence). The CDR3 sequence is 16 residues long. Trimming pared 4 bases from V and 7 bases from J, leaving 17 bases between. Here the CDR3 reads CASSRRGEVLNSPLHF. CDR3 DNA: TGTGCCAGCAGCCGACGGGGCGAAGTTTTGAATTCACCCCTCCACTTT.

In DNA form, the CDR3 reads TGTGCCAGTACCCGGACGGACGGGGGAGGTTCTGGAAACACCATATATTTT. Residues: CASTRTDGGGSGNTIYF. The chain carries TRBV19 and TRBJ1-3; a weak D match, TRBD1 (5 bases). Germline-derived CDR1 and CDR2 are LNHDA and SQIVND (reference sequence). Trimming took off 7 bases at V and 1 base at J, with 20 bases between the two ends. The CDR3 consists of 17 residues.

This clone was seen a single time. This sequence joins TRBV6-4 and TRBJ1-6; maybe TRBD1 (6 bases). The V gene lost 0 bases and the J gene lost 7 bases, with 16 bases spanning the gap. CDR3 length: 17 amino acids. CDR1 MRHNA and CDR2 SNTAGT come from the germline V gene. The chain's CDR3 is CASSDSTTQGRNSPLHF. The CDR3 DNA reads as TGTGCCAGCAGTGACTCCACGACCCAGGGGAGAAATTCACCCCTCCACTTT.

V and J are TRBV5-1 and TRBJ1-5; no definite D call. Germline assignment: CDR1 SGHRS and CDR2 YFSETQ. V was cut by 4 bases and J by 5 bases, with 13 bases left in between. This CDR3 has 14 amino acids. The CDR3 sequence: CASSEDGRDQPQHF. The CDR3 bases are TGCGCCAGCAGCGAGGACGGGCGAGATCAGCCCCAGCATTTT.

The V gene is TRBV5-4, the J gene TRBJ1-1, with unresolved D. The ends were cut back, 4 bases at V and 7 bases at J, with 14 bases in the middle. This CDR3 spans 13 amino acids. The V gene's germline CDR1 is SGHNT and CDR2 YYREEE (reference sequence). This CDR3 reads CASSPILGNEAFF. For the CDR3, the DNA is TGTGCCAGCAGCCCAATTTTGGGGAATGAAGCTTTCTTT.

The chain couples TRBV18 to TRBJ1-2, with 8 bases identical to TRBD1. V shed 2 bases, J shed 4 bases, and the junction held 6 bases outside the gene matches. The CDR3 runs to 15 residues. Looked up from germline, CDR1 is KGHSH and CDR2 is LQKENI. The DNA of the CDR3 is TGTGCCAGCTCACCAGTTAACAGGGGGGCCTATGGCTACACCTTC. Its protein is CASSPVNRGAYGYTF.

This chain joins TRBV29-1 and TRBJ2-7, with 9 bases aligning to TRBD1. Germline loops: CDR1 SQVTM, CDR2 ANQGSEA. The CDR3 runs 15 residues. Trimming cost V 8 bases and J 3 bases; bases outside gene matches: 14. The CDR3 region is CSFTPGQGSNYEQYF. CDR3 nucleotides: TGCAGCTTCACCCCGGGACAGGGTTCGAACTACGAGCAGTACTTC.

CDR3 nucleotide sequence: TGTGCCAGTAGTATGGAGGGGGGGGCCTACAATGAGCAGTTCTTC. Its translation is CASSMEGGAYNEQFF. The chain employs TRBV19 and TRBJ2-1, with D perhaps matching TRBD2 (7 bases). Trimming took off 3 bases at V and 2 bases at J, with 11 bases between the two ends. Germline V gene sequence: CDR1 LNHDA, CDR2 SQIVND (reference sequence). This CDR3 has 15 residues.

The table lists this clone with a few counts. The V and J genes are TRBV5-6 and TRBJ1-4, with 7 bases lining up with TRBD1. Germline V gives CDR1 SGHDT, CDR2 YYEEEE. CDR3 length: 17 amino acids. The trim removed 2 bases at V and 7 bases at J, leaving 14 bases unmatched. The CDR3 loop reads CASSFKVPTGKSEKLFF. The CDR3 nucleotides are TGTGCCAGCAGCTTCAAGGTCCCGACAGGGAAAAGTGAAAAACTGTTTTTT. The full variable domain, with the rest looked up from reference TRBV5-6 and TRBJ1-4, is DAGVTQSPTHLIKTRGQQVTLRCSPKSGHDTVSWYQQALGQGPQFIFQYYEEEERQRGNFPDRFSGHQFPNYSSELNVNALLLGDSALYLCASSFKVPTGKSEKLFFGSGTQLSVL.

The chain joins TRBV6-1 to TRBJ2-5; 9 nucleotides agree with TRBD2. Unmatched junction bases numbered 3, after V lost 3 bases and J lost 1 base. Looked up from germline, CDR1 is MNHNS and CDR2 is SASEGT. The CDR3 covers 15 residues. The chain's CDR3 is CASSEIAGVQETQYF. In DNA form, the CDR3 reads TGTGCCAGCAGTGAGATAGCGGGAGTCCAAGAGACCCAGTACTTC.

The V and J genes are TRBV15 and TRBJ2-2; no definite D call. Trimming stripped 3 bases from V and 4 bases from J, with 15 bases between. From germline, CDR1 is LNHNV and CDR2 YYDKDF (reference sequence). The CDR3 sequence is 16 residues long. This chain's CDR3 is CATSRYFLESTGELFF. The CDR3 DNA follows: TGTGCCACCAGCAGGTATTTTTTAGAGAGCACCGGGGAGCTGTTTTTT.

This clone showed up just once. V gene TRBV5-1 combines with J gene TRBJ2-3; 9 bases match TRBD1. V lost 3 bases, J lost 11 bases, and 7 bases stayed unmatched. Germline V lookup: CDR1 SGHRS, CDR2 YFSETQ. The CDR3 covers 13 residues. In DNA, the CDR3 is TGCGCCAGCAGCTGGGACAGGGAAGAGCAGCAGTATTTT. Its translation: CASSWDREEQQYF.

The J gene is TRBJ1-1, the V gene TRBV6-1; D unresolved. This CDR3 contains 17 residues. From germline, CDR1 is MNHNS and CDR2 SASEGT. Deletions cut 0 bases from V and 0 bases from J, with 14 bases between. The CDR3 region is CASSEAQVGVMNTEAFF. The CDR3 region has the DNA TGTGCCAGCAGTGAAGCGCAGGTCGGGGTCATGAACACTGAAGCTTTCTTT.

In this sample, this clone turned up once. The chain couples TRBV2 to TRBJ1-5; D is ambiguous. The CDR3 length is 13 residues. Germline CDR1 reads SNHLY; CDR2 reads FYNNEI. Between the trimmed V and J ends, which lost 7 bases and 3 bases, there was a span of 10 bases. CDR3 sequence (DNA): TGTGCCAGCATGGGTCAGCTCAATCAGCCCCAGCATTTT. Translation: CASMGQLNQPQHF.

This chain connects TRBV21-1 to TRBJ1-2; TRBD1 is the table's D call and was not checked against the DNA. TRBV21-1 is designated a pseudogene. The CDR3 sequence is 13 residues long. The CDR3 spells CASSKRTGDGYTF. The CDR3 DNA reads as TGTGCCAGCAGCAAACGGACAGGGGATGGCTACACCTTC.

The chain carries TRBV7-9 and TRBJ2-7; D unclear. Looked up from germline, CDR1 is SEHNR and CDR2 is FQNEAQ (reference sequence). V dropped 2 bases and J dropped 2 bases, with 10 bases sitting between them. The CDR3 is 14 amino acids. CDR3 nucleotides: TGTGCCAGCAGCTTAAACAGTGGAACCTACGAGCAGTACTTC. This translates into CASSLNSGTYEQYF.

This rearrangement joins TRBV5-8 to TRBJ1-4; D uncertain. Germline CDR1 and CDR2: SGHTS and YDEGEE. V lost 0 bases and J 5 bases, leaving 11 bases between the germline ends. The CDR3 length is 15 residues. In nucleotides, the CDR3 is TGTGCCAGCAGCTTGGCCGAGGGCCTCAATGAAAAACTGTTTTTT. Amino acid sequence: CASSLAEGLNEKLFF.

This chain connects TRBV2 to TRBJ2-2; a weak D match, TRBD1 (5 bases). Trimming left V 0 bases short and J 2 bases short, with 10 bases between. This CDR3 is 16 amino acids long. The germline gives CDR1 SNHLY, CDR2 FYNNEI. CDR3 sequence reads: CASSEARRGNTGELFF. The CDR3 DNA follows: TGTGCCAGCAGTGAAGCGCGTAGGGGAAACACCGGGGAGCTGTTTTTT.

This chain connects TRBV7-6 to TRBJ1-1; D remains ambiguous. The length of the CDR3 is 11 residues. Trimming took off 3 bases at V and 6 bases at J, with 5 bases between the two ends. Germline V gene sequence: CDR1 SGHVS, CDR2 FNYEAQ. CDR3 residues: CASSFGAEAFF. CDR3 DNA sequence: TGTGCCAGCAGCTTCGGAGCTGAAGCTTTCTTT.

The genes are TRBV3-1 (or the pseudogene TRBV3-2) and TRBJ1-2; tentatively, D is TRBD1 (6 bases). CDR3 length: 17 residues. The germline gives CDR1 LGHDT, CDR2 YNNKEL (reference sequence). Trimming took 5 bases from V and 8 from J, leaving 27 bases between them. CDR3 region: CASSSLSGQGIGKGYTF. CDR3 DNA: TGTGCCAGCAGCTCACTTTCTGGCCAGGGGATTGGAAAAGGCTACACCTTC.

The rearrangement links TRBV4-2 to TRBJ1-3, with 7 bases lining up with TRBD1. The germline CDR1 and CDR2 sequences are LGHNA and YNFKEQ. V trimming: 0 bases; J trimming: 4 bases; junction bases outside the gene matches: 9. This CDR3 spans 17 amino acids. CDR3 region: CASSQDQRRDRGNTIYF. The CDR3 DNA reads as TGTGCCAGCAGCCAAGATCAAAGAAGGGACAGAGGAAACACCATATATTTT.

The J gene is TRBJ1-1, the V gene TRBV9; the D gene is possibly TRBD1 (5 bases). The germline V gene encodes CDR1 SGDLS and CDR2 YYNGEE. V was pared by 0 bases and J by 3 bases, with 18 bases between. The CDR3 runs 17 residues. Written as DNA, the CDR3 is TGTGCCAGCAGCGTAGAAAGGCATCCGGGACCCTACACTGAAGCTTTCTTT. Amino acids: CASSVERHPGPYTEAFF.

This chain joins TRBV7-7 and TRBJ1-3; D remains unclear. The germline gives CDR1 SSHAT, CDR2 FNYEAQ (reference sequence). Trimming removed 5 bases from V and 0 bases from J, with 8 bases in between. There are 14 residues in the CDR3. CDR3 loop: CASSPDSSGNTIYF. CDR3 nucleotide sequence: TGTGCCAGCAGCCCGGACTCCTCTGGAAACACCATATATTTT.

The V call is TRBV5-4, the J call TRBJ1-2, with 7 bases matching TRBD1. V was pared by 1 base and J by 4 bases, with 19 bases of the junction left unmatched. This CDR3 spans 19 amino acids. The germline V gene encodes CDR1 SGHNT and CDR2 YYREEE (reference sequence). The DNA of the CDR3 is TGTGCCAGCAGCTTGAGGACAGGAGTGAGAAGAACTCAAGCCTATGGCTACACCTTC. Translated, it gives CASSLRTGVRRTQAYGYTF.